The 27 T cell receptor beta chains in this list originate from one sample, sequenced in a study of blood T cell repertoires in COVID-19 (dated by TCRdb to about 2020). The library came from the immunoSEQ multiplex PCR assay. TCRdb holds this immuneACCESS table with in-frame rearrangements only. Some clones are missing; in checked studies, unresolved V genes explain under half, and the rest has no known cause. This sample holds more than 350,000 clones; about 90% were observed only once. The ten largest account for about 3% of the sample. Sequenced material: peripheral blood. The receptors were gathered from a woman aged 25 to 45 with COVID-19, enrolled during active disease.

The rearrangement links TRBV24-1 to TRBJ2-5; a possible D gene is TRBD1 (7 bases). The germline V and J ends were trimmed by 3 bases and 7 bases, with 23 bases remaining between them. The germline V gene encodes CDR1 KGHDR and CDR2 SFDVKD. CDR3 length: 17 amino acids. CDR3 sequence reads: CATSDPTGTPGMGTQYF. The CDR3 DNA sequence: TGTGCCACCAGTGATCCGACAGGGACTCCGGGGATGGGGACCCAGTACTTC.

This clone was detected only a few times. The J gene is TRBJ2-2, the V gene TRBV5-1, with 7 bases lining up with TRBD1. The V and J ends lost 0 bases and 7 bases, in that order; junction bases with no gene match: 6. CDR3 length: 15 amino acids. Germline V gene sequence: CDR1 SGHRS, CDR2 YFSETQ. The CDR3 protein is CASSLDRGRVGELFF. Written as DNA, the CDR3 is TGCGCCAGCAGCTTGGACAGGGGAAGAGTCGGGGAGCTGTTTTTT.

This rearrangement joins TRBV5-4 to TRBJ2-5, with D perhaps matching TRBD2 (6 bases). V lost 0 bases to trimming and J lost 3 bases, with 9 bases between them. The CDR3 covers 14 residues. Germline V lookup: CDR1 SGHNT, CDR2 YYREEE (reference sequence). CDR3 protein: CASSLVLAEETQYF. For the CDR3, the DNA is TGTGCCAGCAGCTTGGTCTTAGCGGAAGAGACCCAGTACTTC.

The chain employs TRBV7-2 and TRBJ1-2; 10 nucleotides agree with TRBD1. The CDR3 spans 15 residues. The V and J ends lost 3 bases and 9 bases, in that order; junction bases with no gene match: 10. Germline lookup yields CDR1 SGHTA and CDR2 FQGNSA. In DNA form, the CDR3 reads TGTGCCAGCAGCTTCGCCCCGGGGACAGGGGACCGCTACACCTTC. Translation gives CASSFAPGTGDRYTF.

V is TRBV6-5 and J is TRBJ2-7, with D maybe TRBD1 (5 bases). This CDR3 is 14 amino acids long. The germline gives CDR1 MNHEY, CDR2 SVGAGI. V gave up 6 bases and J gave up 0 bases, with 12 bases separating them. CDR3 region: CASRQDNNSYEQYF. As DNA, the CDR3 is TGTGCCAGCAGGCAGGACAATAACTCCTACGAGCAGTACTTC.

The gene calls are TRBV5-6 and TRBJ1-1; TRBD1 might be the D (6 bases). Germline-derived CDR1 and CDR2 are SGHDT and YYEEEE. This CDR3 region has 14 residues. Trimming left V 3 bases short and J 4 bases short, with 13 bases between. CDR3 sequence reads: CASSSRDKFTEAFF. The CDR3 bases are TGTGCCAGCAGCTCCCGGGACAAGTTCACTGAAGCTTTCTTT. The full variable domain, rest sourced from reference TRBV5-6 and TRBJ1-1, is DAGVTQSPTHLIKTRGQQVTLRCSPKSGHDTVSWYQQALGQGPQFIFQYYEEEERQRGNFPDRFSGHQFPNYSSELNVNALLLGDSALYLCASSSRDKFTEAFFGQGTRLTVV.

The J gene is TRBJ2-1, the V gene TRBV7-8, with 10 bases aligning to TRBD2. Losses at the gene ends were 4 bases for V and 9 bases for J; bases not matched to a gene: 9. CDR1 SGHVS and CDR2 FQNEAQ come from the germline V gene. This CDR3 is built from 15 residues. This chain's CDR3 is CASSSPSGSSSEQFF. CDR3 DNA: TGTGCCAGCAGCTCCCCTAGCGGGAGTAGTTCTGAGCAGTTCTTC. Combining the CDR3 with reference TRBV7-8 and TRBJ2-1 gives the whole variable domain GAGVSQSPRYKVAKRGQDVALRCDPISGHVSLFWYQQALGQGPEFLTYFQNEAQLDKSGLPSDRFFAERPEGSVSTLKIQRTQQEDSAVYLCASSSPSGSSSEQFFGPGTRLTVL.

The V gene is TRBV7-2, the J gene TRBJ2-3; 14 nucleotides align to TRBD2. V lost 5 bases to trimming and J lost 2 bases; unmatched junction nucleotides: 3. The germline CDR1 and CDR2 sequences are SGHTA and FQGNSA. There are 16 residues in the CDR3. CDR3: CASSPGLAGDTDTQYF. The CDR3 nucleotides read TGTGCCAGCAGCCCGGGACTAGCGGGAGACACAGATACGCAGTATTTT.

The chain uses TRBV28 and TRBJ2-3; TRBD1 aligns across 8 bases. The CDR3 has 16 amino acids. In germline, CDR1 is MDHEN, CDR2 SYDVKM. J gave up 3 bases and V 2 bases, and 7 bases lay outside the gene matches. CDR3 DNA sequence: TGTGCCAGCAGTTTAATTCAGGGGGCAGGGACAGATACGCAGTATTTT. It is translated as CASSLIQGAGTDTQYF. Supplemented by reference TRBV28 and TRBJ2-3, the full variable domain reads DVKVTQSSRYLVKRTGEKVFLECVQDMDHENMFWYRQDPGLGLRLIYFSYDVKMKEKGDIPEGYSVSREKKERFSLILESASTNQTSMYLCASSLIQGAGTDTQYFGPGTRLTVL.

The rearrangement links TRBV19 to TRBJ2-6; 8 bases are shared with TRBD1. This CDR3 comprises 16 residues. V shed 6 bases, J shed 1 base, and the junction held 5 bases outside the gene matches. CDR1 is LNHDA and CDR2 is SQIVND in the germline V gene (reference sequence). In DNA form, the CDR3 reads TGTGCCAGTAGCCCGGACAGGGCGTCTGGGGCCAACGTCCTGACTTTC. It specifies CASSPDRASGANVLTF.

The V gene is TRBV19, the J gene TRBJ2-1; 8 bases match TRBD2. The CDR3 loop spans 14 amino acids. CDR1 is LNHDA, CDR2 SQIVND, per germline (reference sequence). Trimming took 6 bases from V and 6 from J; bases not matched to a gene: 7. This CDR3 is CASRISGRVNEQFF. In nucleotides, the CDR3 is TGTGCCAGTAGGATAAGCGGGAGAGTCAATGAGCAGTTCTTC.

The chain combines TRBV5-5 with TRBJ2-1; weak D call: TRBD2 (6 bases). V shed 4 bases and J shed 10 bases, with 18 bases lying between them. CDR1 is SGHKS, CDR2 YYEKEE, per germline (reference sequence). The CDR3 totals 14 residues. CDR3 in DNA: TGTGCCAGCAGCCGCTATACGGGAGTGGGGGAGCAGTTCTTC. Translating gives CASSRYTGVGEQFF.

The chain uses TRBV6-1 and TRBJ1-1; possibly TRBD1 for D (5 bases). Trimming pared 4 bases from V and 1 base from J, leaving 10 bases between. This CDR3 is built from 14 residues. Germline assignment: CDR1 MNHNS and CDR2 SASEGT. This chain's CDR3 is CASSVAQANTEAFF. DNA of the CDR3: TGTGCCAGCAGTGTAGCACAGGCGAACACTGAAGCTTTCTTT.

The V and J genes are TRBV5-1 and TRBJ1-1; D gene uncertain. CDR3 size: 18 residues. Germline V CDR1 and CDR2: SGHRS, YFSETQ. Trimming stripped 2 bases from V and 1 base from J, with 21 bases between. The CDR3 loop reads CASSFLPPARRANTEAFF. Here the CDR3 DNA reads TGCGCCAGCAGCTTTTTGCCCCCCGCGCGGAGAGCGAACACTGAAGCTTTCTTT.

This rearrangement joins TRBV6-2 or TRBV6-3 to TRBJ1-4; no clear D gene. The germline CDR1 and CDR2 sequences are MNHEY and SVGEGT. There are 16 residues in the CDR3. Trimming removed 2 bases from V and 8 bases from J, with 18 bases in between. The CDR3, as DNA: TGTGCCAGCAGTTACCCCCCTATAGACCCGGAGGAAAAACTGTTTTTT. Translating it yields CASSYPPIDPEEKLFF.

A single count supports this clone. This sequence joins TRBV28 and TRBJ1-1, with D possibly TRBD1 on 6 matching bases. The CDR3 spans 13 residues. Germline lookup yields CDR1 MDHEN and CDR2 SYDVKM. Trimming cost V 1 base and J 4 bases, with 7 bases left between them. CDR3 DNA sequence: TGTGCCAGCAGTTTATCCAGGGGCACTGAAGCTTTCTTT. As protein: CASSLSRGTEAFF.

This clone was found a few times. V usage is TRBV2 and J usage is TRBJ2-3, with 8 bases lining up with TRBD2. The J segment lost 1 base and the V segment lost 0 bases, leaving 6 bases of the junction unmatched. Germline V lookup: CDR1 SNHLY, CDR2 FYNNEI. The CDR3 is 17 amino acids. The DNA for the CDR3 is TGTGCCAGCAGTGAAGCAGCGGGACTAGGGGGCACAGATACGCAGTATTTT. Protein product: CASSEAAGLGGTDTQYF.

This rearrangement joins TRBV7-2 to TRBJ1-5; perhaps TRBD1 as D (6 bases). Germline V lookup: CDR1 SGHTA, CDR2 FQGNSA. This CDR3 is 17 amino acids long. Trimming stripped 0 bases from V and 1 base from J, with 13 bases between. The CDR3 nucleotides read TGTGCCAGCAGCTTAGCGCTGTCAGGGGCCAGCAATCAGCCCCAGCATTTT. Translation: CASSLALSGASNQPQHF.

The chain employs TRBV19 and TRBJ2-6, with a tentative D call TRBD1 (5 bases). Trimming took 5 bases from V and 0 from J, leaving 17 bases between them. Germline V CDR1 and CDR2: LNHDA, SQIVND (reference sequence). The CDR3 covers 18 residues. CDR3 sequence (DNA): TGTGCCAGTAGTTATTGGGCAGGGAAACTCTCTGGGGCCAACGTCCTGACTTTC. Translated, it gives CASSYWAGKLSGANVLTF.

The V gene is TRBV27, the J gene TRBJ1-4; 10 nucleotides agree with TRBD1. This CDR3 is built from 21 residues. The J segment lost 0 bases and the V segment lost 0 bases, leaving 13 bases of the junction unmatched. Germline CDR1 reads MNHEY; CDR2 reads SMNVEV (reference sequence). In DNA, the CDR3 is TGTGCCAGCAGTTTATCGGGGGTGCGGACAGGGGGTTTTGCAACTAATGAAAAACTGTTTTTT. Amino acid sequence: CASSLSGVRTGGFATNEKLFF. Based on the CDR3 plus reference TRBV27 and TRBJ1-4, the full variable domain is EAQVTQNPRYLITVTGKKLTVTCSQNMNHEYMSWYRQDPGLGLRQIYYSMNVEVTDKGDVPEGYKVSRKEKRNFPLILESPSPNQTSLYFCASSLSGVRTGGFATNEKLFFGSGTQLSVL.

This clone was counted once. This sequence joins TRBV13 and TRBJ1-2; 7 bases fit TRBD1. V lost 5 bases to trimming and J lost 2 bases; unmatched junction nucleotides: 8. CDR3 length: 15 amino acids. CDR1 is PRHDT and CDR2 is FYEKMQ in the germline V gene (reference sequence). The CDR3 region is CASSDAGGSNYGYTF. As DNA, the CDR3 is TGTGCCAGCAGCGATGCAGGGGGATCAAACTATGGCTACACCTTC.

The chain uses TRBV10-3 and TRBJ2-2; 10 bases fit TRBD2. From germline, CDR1 is ENHRY and CDR2 SYGVKD. The V gene end was trimmed by 3 bases and the J gene end by 2 bases; junction bases not matched to a gene: 9. The CDR3 has 18 amino acids. The CDR3 DNA reads TGTGCCATCAGTGAAAATAGCGGGAGGCGACCTAACACCGGGGAGCTGTTTTTT. Protein sequence: CAISENSGRRPNTGELFF.

The chain couples TRBV18 to TRBJ2-1, with 8 nucleotides matching TRBD2. Looked up from germline, CDR1 is KGHSH and CDR2 is LQKENI. The trim removed 6 bases at V and 2 bases at J, leaving 9 bases unmatched. The CDR3 length is 16 residues. CDR3 protein: CASSFRSGIPYNEQFF. The CDR3 DNA follows: TGTGCCAGCTCCTTTCGTAGCGGGATTCCCTACAATGAGCAGTTCTTC.

The chain uses TRBV19 and TRBJ2-3; 10 bases fit TRBD1. CDR1 is LNHDA and CDR2 is SQIVND in the germline V gene (reference sequence). The CDR3 contains 15 residues. The junction had 2 bases not matched to a gene; V was cut back by 5 bases and J by 0 bases. The CDR3 spells CASSRQGASTDTQYF. The CDR3 nucleotides are TGTGCCAGTAGTCGACAGGGGGCTAGCACAGATACGCAGTATTTT.

This chain connects TRBV7-9 to TRBJ2-3, with D maybe TRBD2 (6 bases). Germline CDR1 SEHNR, CDR2 FQNEAQ (reference sequence). The CDR3 extends over 14 amino acids. Between the trimmed V and J ends, which lost 1 base and 6 bases, there was a span of 11 bases. In DNA form, the CDR3 reads TGTGCCAGCAGCTTAGATGCGGGGTGGGATACGCAGTATTTT. This sequence encodes CASSLDAGWDTQYF.

The V and J genes are TRBV28 and TRBJ2-1, with 9 bases matching TRBD2. With 6 bases clipped from V and 4 bases from J, the junction kept 10 bases outside the gene matches. The CDR3 runs to 16 residues. CDR1 and CDR2 from the germline V gene are MDHEN and SYDVKM. The CDR3 loop reads CASRSKRAGGYNEQFF. The DNA of the CDR3 is TGTGCCAGCAGATCCAAAAGAGCGGGGGGTTACAATGAGCAGTTCTTC.

The J gene is TRBJ2-1, the V gene TRBV9; TRBD1 aligns across 8 bases. Germline trimming cut 2 bases from V and 9 bases from J; bases unmatched to any gene: 10. The germline V gene encodes CDR1 SGDLS and CDR2 YYNGEE. This CDR3 region has 15 residues. This CDR3 is CASSVWGRGQGEQFF. The CDR3 bases are TGTGCCAGCAGCGTGTGGGGCAGGGGGCAAGGTGAGCAGTTCTTC.